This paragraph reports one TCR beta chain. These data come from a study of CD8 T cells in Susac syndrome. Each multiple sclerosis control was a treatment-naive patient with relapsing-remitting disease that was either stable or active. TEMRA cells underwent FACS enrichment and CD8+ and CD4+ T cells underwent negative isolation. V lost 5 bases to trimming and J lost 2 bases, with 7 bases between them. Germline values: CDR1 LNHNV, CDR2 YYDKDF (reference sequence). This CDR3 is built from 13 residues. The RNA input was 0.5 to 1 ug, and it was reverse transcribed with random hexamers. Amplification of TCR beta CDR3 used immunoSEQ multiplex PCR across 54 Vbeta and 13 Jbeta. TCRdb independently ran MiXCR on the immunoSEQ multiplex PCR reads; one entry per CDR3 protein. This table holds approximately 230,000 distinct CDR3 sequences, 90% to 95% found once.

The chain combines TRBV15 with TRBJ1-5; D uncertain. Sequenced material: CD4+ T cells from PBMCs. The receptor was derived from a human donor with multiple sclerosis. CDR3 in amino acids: CATSPVGNQPQHF. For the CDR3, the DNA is TGTGCCACCAGCCCAGTTGGCAATCAGCCCCAGCATTTT.